This T cell receptor (beta chain) was obtained from a study of T cells in Graves' hyperthyroidism and ophthalmopathy. The CDR3 covers 15 residues. With V trimmed by 4 bases and J by 1 base, 8 bases remained unmatched. Looked up from germline, CDR1 is SQVTM and CDR2 is ANQGSEA. The CDR3 regions of TCR beta were amplified from RNA transcripts. The TCR CDR3 was amplified in a first-round RT-PCR using the HTBI primer set. A single record per CDR3 protein comes from TCRdb applying MiXCR to the multiplex PCR reads. The sample holds about 290,000 distinct CDR3 sequences; 17% are singletons and the top ten take approximately 60%. This clonotype has ten or more counts. The antigen is unknown. Notes on the study in general: Ophthalmopathy was told apart from stable hyperthyroidism by a 13 V-J model.

The TCR originated in an older woman with Graves' ophthalmopathy. The source material was blood. The chain is built from TRBV29-1 and TRBJ2-3, with 7 bases fitting TRBD1. CDR3 loop: CSVGDRARGTDTQYF. The CDR3 region has the DNA TGCAGCGTTGGAGACAGGGCACGCGGCACAGATACGCAGTATTTT.